What follows is one T cell receptor beta chain and its context. Seattle patients were enrolled while actively infected and followed longitudinally. This entry is derived from a study of blood T cell repertoires in COVID-19. Background on the study: Nucleic acid was either cDNA or gDNA, and it came from T cells, B-cell-depleted T cells, or PBMCs.

This CDR3 contains 13 residues. The germline gives CDR1 SGHTS, CDR2 YDEGEE. Germline trimming cut 6 bases from V and 5 bases from J; bases unmatched to any gene: 4. Original analysis: Reference gene primer amplification gave nucleated cell count estimates. Sequenced by immunoSEQ multiplex PCR; TCRdb stores in-frame clones only, minus some. V, J and clone size reflect that table, while D and trimming were determined from the DNA. Among a few hundred thousand clones listed, 80% to 90% were seen once. This sequence joins TRBV5-8 and TRBJ2-2; 7 bases align to TRBD2. Material: peripheral blood. This receptor was identified in a woman aged 25 to 45 with COVID-19, enrolled during active disease. The CDR3 region is CASTLSGTGELFF. The DNA for the CDR3 is TGTGCCAGCACGCTTAGCGGGACCGGGGAGCTGTTTTTT. The full variable domain, with the rest looked up from reference TRBV5-8 and TRBJ2-2, is EAGVTQSPTHLIKTRGQQATLRCSPISGHTSVYWYQQALGLGLQFLLWYDEGEERNRGNFPPRFSGRQFPNYSSELNVNALELEDSALYLCASTLSGTGELFFGEGSRLTVL.